This T cell receptor (beta chain) was sequenced in a study of T cell repertoires in cytomegalovirus infection. Study in general: Recently identified HLA-C-restricted CMV epitopes and well-studied HLA-B-restricted CMV epitopes were used by the study. Whole-study findings and limits: In two of eight donors, the top clonotype was HLA-C-restricted CMV-specific.

TCRdb passed the reads through MiXCR, listing each CDR3 protein once. The sample lists more than 300,000 distinct CDR3 sequences, about 32% occurring once. Details on this clonotype: Antigen specificity is unknown.

Sequencing used cultured PBMCs, obtained from culture after CMV antigen stimulation. This receptor was obtained from a human donor in good health (CMV status not recorded). Some clones in this sample may be carry-over from other donors' samples.

The CDR3 nucleotides read TGTGCCAGCAGCTTAGGCGGGAAAAGCTCCTACGAGCAGTACTTC. This translates into CASSLGGKSSYEQYF. The chain is built from TRBV11-3 and TRBJ2-7, with a tentative D call TRBD2 (6 bases). The germline gives CDR1 SGHNT, CDR2 YENEEA. The CDR3 loop spans 15 amino acids. Trimming removed 1 base at V and 0 bases at J, with 10 bases between.